This is a list of T cell receptor beta chains from one sample in a study of PD-L1 blockade in urothelial cancer. The assay was immunoSEQ multiplex PCR, and TCRdb's table has in-frame clones only and misses some. The sample records 90,000 to 120,000 clones, around 90% being singletons. Sequencing used PBMCs, obtained around atezolizumab (anti-PD-L1) treatment. These receptors all come from a woman over 75 with urothelial cancer. The CDR3 runs from the conserved cysteine through the conserved F or W. The D gene is left open where the match is weak. Size tells how often a clone was seen (once, few, many) or the class of an expanded clone, and some rows leave it out.

size	V	D	J	DNA	CDR3
NA	TRBV30	TRBD1	TRBJ1-5	TGTGCCTGGTCCCTCGGACAGGAGGGTCAGCCCCAGCATTTT	CAWSLGQEGQPQHF
NA	TRBV28	NA	TRBJ1-2	TGTGCCAGCAGTTTATCTGTCGGTGACTATGGCTACACCTTC	CASSLSVGDYGYTF
NA	TRBV7-9	TRBD1	TRBJ1-2	TGTGCCAGCAGCTCTGGACAGGGAAGGGATTATGGCTACACCTTC	CASSSGQGRDYGYTF
NA	TRBV7-8	NA	TRBJ1-4	TGTGCCAGCAGCTCCCGAGGCCTGGCAACTGCAACTAATGAAAAACTGTTTTTT	CASSSRGLATATNEKLFF
NA	TRBV10-1	NA	TRBJ2-3	TGCGCCAGCAGCTCCAGGGGCGGCGGCACGCAGTATTTT	CASSSRGGGTQYF
NA	TRBV19	TRBD2	TRBJ2-2	TGTGCCAGTAGTATTGGGAGCGGGAGAGGCGGGGAGCTGTTTTTT	CASSIGSGRGGELFF
NA	TRBV10-3	NA	TRBJ2-2	TGTGCCATCAGTGGGACAGCGAACACCGGGGAGCTGTTTTTT	CAISGTANTGELFF
NA	TRBV19	TRBD2	TRBJ2-2	TGTGCCAGTAGTATAGGCGGCCGGCTAGCGGGAGGGAGCACCGGGGAGCTGTTTTTT	CASSIGGRLAGGSTGELFF
NA	TRBV9	TRBD2	TRBJ2-1	TGTGCCAGCAGCGATGGACTAGTCCACAATGAGCAGTTCTTC	CASSDGLVHNEQFF
NA	TRBV7-8	NA	TRBJ2-7	TGTGCCAGCAGCTTAGCGCGGGACAGTCCCTACGAGCAGTACTTC	CASSLARDSPYEQYF
NA	TRBV15	NA	TRBJ2-1	TGTGCCACCAGCACGCGTGCTGAGCAGTTCTTC	CATSTRAEQFF
NA	TRBV2	TRBD1	TRBJ2-2	TGTGCCAGCAGTGAACAGGGGGTTCGGAACACCGGGGAGCTGTTTTTT	CASSEQGVRNTGELFF
NA	TRBV4-1	NA	TRBJ1-3	TGCGCCAGCAGCCAAGCCCCTCGTGGAGCTGGAAACACCATATATTTT	CASSQAPRGAGNTIYF
NA	TRBV6-1	NA	TRBJ1-2	TGTGCCAGCAGTTCCCGGATTACAGCTAACTATGGCTACACCTTC	CASSSRITANYGYTF
NA	TRBV9	TRBD1	TRBJ2-3	TGTGCCAGCAGCGTATGGGACAGATACACAGATACGCAGTATTTT	CASSVWDRYTDTQYF
NA	TRBV5-1	TRBD2	TRBJ2-1	TGCGCCAGCAGCTTGGACACCCCCGGGACTAGCGGAGGGCAGTTCTTC	CASSLDTPGTSGGQFF
once	TRBV28	TRBD1	TRBJ1-1	TGTGCCAGCAGTAAACAGGGGGCGAGGACTGAAGCTTTCTTT	CASSKQGARTEAFF
NA	TRBV6-5	TRBD1	TRBJ2-5	TGTGCCAGCAGTGCCGGGACAGGCGGCACCCAGTACTTC	CASSAGTGGTQYF
NA	TRBV5-1	NA	TRBJ2-7	TGCGCCAGCAGCTTGTCGCTCTCGGGGCAGGGGGGCGAGCAGTACTTC	CASSLSLSGQGGEQYF
few	TRBV7-2	NA	TRBJ1-1	TGTGCCAGCAGCTTCAAAGACGGGACTGAAGCTTTCTTT	CASSFKDGTEAFF
NA	TRBV19	NA	TRBJ2-7	TGTGCCAGTAGTATAGGACAGACAACCTACGAGCAGTACTTC	CASSIGQTTYEQYF
NA	TRBV6-1	NA	TRBJ2-7	TGTGCCAGCAGGTCGGGGGGCAATTCCTACGAGCAGTACTTC	CASRSGGNSYEQYF
NA	TRBV7-3	NA	TRBJ2-1	TGTGCCAGCAGCTTAATTTTGGGCGGATACCCCGGGGACAATGAGCAGTTCTTC	CASSLILGGYPGDNEQFF
NA	TRBV19	TRBD1	TRBJ2-2	TGTGCCAGCACACTTCAGACAGGGGTAAACGGGGAGCTGTTTTTT	CASTLQTGVNGELFF
NA	TRBV9	NA	TRBJ1-5	TGTGCCAGCAGCGGGGGCAGGGGCGACTATCAGCCCCAGCATTTT	CASSGGRGDYQPQHF
NA	TRBV11-1	NA	TRBJ2-3	TGTGCCAGCAGCTATAGTCCCCTACTGGTGAGCACAGATACGCAGTATTTT	CASSYSPLLVSTDTQYF
NA	TRBV5-6	NA	TRBJ2-7	TGTGCCAGCAGCTTAAGGGACTCACAAACCTACGAGCAGTACTTC	CASSLRDSQTYEQYF
NA	TRBV7-9	TRBD1	TRBJ2-7	TGTGCCAGCAGCCGCGGACAGGGCTACGAGCAGTACTTC	CASSRGQGYEQYF
NA	TRBV6-5	TRBD1	TRBJ2-7	TGTGCCAGCGCCAGACAGGGGAACTACGAGCAGTACTTC	CASARQGNYEQYF